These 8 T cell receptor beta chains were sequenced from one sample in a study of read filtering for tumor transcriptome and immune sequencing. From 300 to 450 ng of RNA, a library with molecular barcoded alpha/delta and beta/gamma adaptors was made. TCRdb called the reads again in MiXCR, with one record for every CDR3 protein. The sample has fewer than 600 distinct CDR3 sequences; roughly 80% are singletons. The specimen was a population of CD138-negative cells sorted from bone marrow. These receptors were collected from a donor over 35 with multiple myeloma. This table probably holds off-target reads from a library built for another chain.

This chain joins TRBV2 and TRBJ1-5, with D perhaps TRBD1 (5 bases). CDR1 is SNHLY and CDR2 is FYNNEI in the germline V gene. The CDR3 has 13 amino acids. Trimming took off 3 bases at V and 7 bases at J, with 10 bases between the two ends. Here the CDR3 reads CASSEEGFQPQHF. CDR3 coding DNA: TGTGCCAGCAGTGAGGAGGGGTTCCAGCCCCAGCATTTT. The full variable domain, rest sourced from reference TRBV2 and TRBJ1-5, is EPEVTQTPSHQVTQMGQEVILRCVPISNHLYFYWYRQILGQKVEFLVSFYNNEISEKSEIFDDQFSVERPDGSNFTLKIRSTKLEDSAMYFCASSEEGFQPQHFGDGTRLSIL.

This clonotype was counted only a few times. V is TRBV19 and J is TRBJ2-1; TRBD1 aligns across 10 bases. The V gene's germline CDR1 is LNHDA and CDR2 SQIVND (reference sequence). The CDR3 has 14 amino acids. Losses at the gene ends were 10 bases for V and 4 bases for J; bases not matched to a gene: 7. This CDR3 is CATRTGGNYNEQFF. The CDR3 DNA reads TGTGCCACCAGGACAGGGGGAAATTACAATGAGCAGTTCTTC. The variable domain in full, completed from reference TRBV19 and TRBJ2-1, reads DGGITQSPKYLFRKEGQNVTLSCEQNLNHDAMYWYRQDPGQGLRLIYYSQIVNDFQKGDIAEGYSVSREKKESFPLTVTSAQKNPTAFYLCATRTGGNYNEQFFGPGTRLTVL.

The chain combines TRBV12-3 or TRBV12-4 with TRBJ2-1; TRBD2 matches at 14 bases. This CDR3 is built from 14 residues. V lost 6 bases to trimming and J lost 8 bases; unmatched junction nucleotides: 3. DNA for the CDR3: TGTGCCAGCAGAGGGACTAGCGGGAGCTATGAGCAGTTCTTC. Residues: CASRGTSGSYEQFF.

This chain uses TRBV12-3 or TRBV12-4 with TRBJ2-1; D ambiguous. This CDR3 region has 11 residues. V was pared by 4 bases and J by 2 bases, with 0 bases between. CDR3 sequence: CASSSYNEQFF. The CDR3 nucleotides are TGTGCCAGCAGTTCCTACAATGAGCAGTTCTTC.

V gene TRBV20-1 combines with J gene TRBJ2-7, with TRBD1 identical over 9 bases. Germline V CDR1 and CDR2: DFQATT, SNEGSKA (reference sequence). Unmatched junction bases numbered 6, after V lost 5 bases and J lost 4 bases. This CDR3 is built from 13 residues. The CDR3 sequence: CSASGTGFYEQYF. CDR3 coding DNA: TGCAGTGCTTCAGGGACAGGGTTTTACGAGCAGTACTTC.

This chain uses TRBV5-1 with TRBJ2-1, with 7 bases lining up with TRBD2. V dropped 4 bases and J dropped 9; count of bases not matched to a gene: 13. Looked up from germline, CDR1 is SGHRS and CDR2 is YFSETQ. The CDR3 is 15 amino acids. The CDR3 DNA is TGCGCCAGCAGCCCGGTTGGCGGGAGTAGAATTGAGCAGTTCTTC. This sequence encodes CASSPVGGSRIEQFF.

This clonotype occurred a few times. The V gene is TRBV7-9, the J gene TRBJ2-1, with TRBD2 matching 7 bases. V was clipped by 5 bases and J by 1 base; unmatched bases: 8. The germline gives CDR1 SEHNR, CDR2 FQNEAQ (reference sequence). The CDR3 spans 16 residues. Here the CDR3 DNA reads TGTGCCAGCAGCCCCCTTCGGGGGGTATCCTACAATGAGCAGTTCTTC. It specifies CASSPLRGVSYNEQFF.

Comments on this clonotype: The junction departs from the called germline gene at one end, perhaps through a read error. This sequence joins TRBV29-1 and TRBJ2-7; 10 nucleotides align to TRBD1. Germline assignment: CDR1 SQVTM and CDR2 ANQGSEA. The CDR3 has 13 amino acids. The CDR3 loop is CGVEGQGMSEQYF. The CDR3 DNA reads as TGCGGCGTTGAGGGACAGGGGATGAGTGAGCAGTACTTC.